Sequencing of this T cell receptor beta chain was carried out in a study of metastatic and nonmetastatic thyroid tumors. Study overall: Repertoire comparison spanned blood and tumor or nodule tissue of malignant and benign thyroid patients.

This clone occurred many times. Its matching antigen is unknown. The entire patient cohort was treatment-naive prior to thyroid surgery. Original data processing: The study built a papillary thyroid cancer distant-metastasis classifier from CDR3 differences across clinicopathological groups. TCRdb re-analyzed the PCR reads through MiXCR. The V and J calls follow TCRdb's processing rather than the paper's. Among tens of thousands of clones, 20% to 30% were seen once, and the ten largest hold 9% to 15%. Germline V gene lookup returns CDR1 SGHTA and CDR2 FQGNSA. The CDR3 spans 14 residues. Trimming took off 1 base at V and 7 bases at J, with 11 bases between the two ends. Notes on the study in general: In blood and tumor, TCR beta diversity was reportedly significantly higher in malignant thyroid tumors than in benign nodules.

Material: tumor tissue. This TCR derives from a male donor with papillary thyroid cancer or a benign thyroid nodule (not recorded which). Some clones in this sample may be carry-over from other donors' samples. V is TRBV7-2 and J is TRBJ2-4, with D maybe TRBD1 (6 bases). The CDR3 DNA reads as TGTGCCAGCAGCTTAGGGGGGCAGGGGAACATTCAGTACTTC. This codes for CASSLGGQGNIQYF.